The 15 T cell receptor beta chains listed next were all sequenced from one sample in a study of low-dose radiotherapy and immunotherapy resistance in tumors. Time point indicated: after trial treatment. Treatment of the sample: LDRT plus nivolumab, ipilimumab, low-dose cyclophosphamide and aspirin (RACIN trial). First-strand cDNA relied on TRAV- and TRBV-specific primers spanning alpha and beta chains. For amplifying TCRs, the PCR ran for around 20 cycles with Phusion, which was used together with a constant-region primer and the adapter on the V primers. TCRdb used MiXCR to reprocess the reads, holding one entry per CDR3 protein. The data show approximately 91,000 distinct CDR3 sequences, with 20% to 25% seen just once and about 13% held by the top ten. Source: PBMCs, taken after low-dose radiotherapy plus immunotherapy. These receptors all come from a female donor with ovarian cancer.

This clonotype came up many times. The chain carries TRBV7-2 and TRBJ2-3; 13 nucleotides agree with TRBD2. Germline-derived CDR1 and CDR2 are SGHTA and FQGNSA. CDR3 length: 17 amino acids. With 5 bases clipped from V and 4 bases from J, the junction kept 9 bases outside the gene matches. The CDR3 sequence is CASSPWTSGSGADTQYF. The DNA of the CDR3 is TGTGCCAGCAGCCCCTGGACTAGCGGGAGCGGGGCAGATACGCAGTATTTT.

This clonotype has at least ten counts. CDR3 sequence reads: CASSGTGGSNEQFF. In DNA form, the CDR3 reads TGTGCCAGTAGCGGGACAGGGGGTAGCAATGAGCAGTTCTTC. The rearrangement links TRBV19 to TRBJ2-1; TRBD1 agrees at 11 bases. V was clipped by 6 bases and J by 6 bases; unmatched bases: 4. The CDR3 is 14 amino acids. CDR1 and CDR2 (germline): LNHDA, SQIVND (reference sequence).

Ten or more counts support this clonotype. The V call is TRBV20-1, the J call TRBJ1-2; TRBD1 might be the D (5 bases). The CDR3 contains 12 residues. With 3 bases removed from V and 3 bases from J, the gap between germline ends came to 8 bases. Germline V gene data show CDR1 as DFQATT and CDR2 as SNEGSKA (reference sequence). As DNA, the CDR3 is TGCAGTGCTAGGGTGGGGGACTATGGCTACACCTTC. This translates into CSARVGDYGYTF.

At least ten counts were recorded for this clonotype. The chain links TRBV6-2 or TRBV6-3 to TRBJ2-2; the match to TRBD2 covers 10 bases. Germline CDR1 MNHEY, CDR2 SVGEGT. V was pared by 6 bases and J by 8 bases, with 6 bases of the junction left unmatched. This CDR3 spans 14 amino acids. The CDR3 loop is CASRRAGGPGELFF. The CDR3 bases are TGTGCCAGCAGGAGAGCGGGAGGGCCTGGGGAGCTGTTTTTT.

This clonotype was recorded at least ten times. This chain uses TRBV6-2 or TRBV6-3 with TRBJ2-1; possibly TRBD1 or TRBD2 for D (6 bases each). Between the trimmed V and J ends, which lost 0 bases and 7 bases, there was a span of 16 bases. CDR3 length: 16 amino acids. The germline V gene encodes CDR1 MNHEY and CDR2 SVGEGT. CDR3: CASSYSGTRGDNEQFF. The DNA of the CDR3 is TGTGCCAGCAGTTACTCAGGGACGAGGGGGGATAATGAGCAGTTCTTC.

This clonotype was seen at least ten times. The junction differs from germline at one of its ends, possibly a read error. The J gene is TRBJ2-2, the V gene TRBV5-1, with D unresolved. This CDR3 region has 13 residues. Germline CDR1 is SGHRS and CDR2 is YFSETQ. The CDR3 region is CASSLDNTGELFF. CDR3 DNA sequence: TGTGCCAGCAGCTTAGACAACACCGGGGAGCTGTTTTTT.

With regard to this clonotype: A single base is all that separates this from a far larger clone, so a read error is likely. This rearrangement joins TRBV13 to TRBJ1-5; possibly TRBD2 for D (6 bases). TRBJ2-3 explains the end of the DNA better; the J call may be wrong. Per the germline V gene, CDR1 is PRHDT and CDR2 is FYEKMQ (reference sequence). The CDR3 has 21 amino acids. The CDR3 DNA reads as TGTGCCAGCAGCTACCGAGGCGGGGACGGCCTACTGCCTACTAGCAATCAGCCCCAGTATTTT. Amino acids: CASSYRGGDGLLPTSNQPQYF.

Turning to this clonotype: This likely traces to a read error, being one base from a far larger clone. J is TRBJ2-3 and V is TRBV29-1, with TRBD1 as a possible D gene (8 bases). The J call is in doubt because the DNA end fits TRBJ2-5 better. The germline V gene encodes CDR1 SQVTM and CDR2 ANQGSEA. There are 13 residues in the CDR3. CDR3 sequence (DNA): TGCAGCGTTAACAGGGGGGGCCAAGAGACCCAGTACTTC. Protein sequence: CSVNRGGQETQYF.

This clonotype was seen ten or more times. This chain uses TRBV7-3 with TRBJ2-2, with a possible D match to TRBD1 (5 bases). Trimming took off 4 bases at V and 0 bases at J, with 15 bases between the two ends. CDR3 length: 17 amino acids. Germline loops: CDR1 SGHTA, CDR2 FQGTGA. The CDR3 is CASSYPPQGPNTGELFF. The CDR3 bases are TGTGCCAGCAGCTACCCGCCCCAGGGTCCGAACACCGGGGAGCTGTTTTTT.

The table lists this clonotype with many counts. The chain is built from TRBV5-1 and TRBJ2-1; TRBD2 matches at 9 bases. The junction had 14 bases not matched to a gene; V was cut back by 7 bases and J by 9 bases. Per germline, CDR1 SGHRS and CDR2 YFSETQ. The CDR3 contains 15 residues. Written as DNA, the CDR3 is TGCGCCAGCCATATGACTGCGGGAGGGCCGGGTGAGCAGTTCTTC. The encoded protein is CASHMTAGGPGEQFF.

This clonotype has ten or more counts. The chain has TRBV4-1 and TRBJ2-1; D may correspond to TRBD1 or TRBD2 (5 bases each). Germline CDR1 MGHRA, CDR2 YSYEKL. Trimming took off 6 bases at V and 9 bases at J, with 18 bases between the two ends. The length of the CDR3 is 14 residues. In DNA form, the CDR3 reads TGCGCCAGCAGAAGGATCCTCCGGGACGGTGAGCAGTTCTTC. This translates into CASRRILRDGEQFF.

This clonotype was recorded at least ten times. The V gene is TRBV7-2, the J gene TRBJ2-5; TRBD2 aligns across 8 bases. This CDR3 is built from 16 residues. V shed 3 bases, J shed 1 base, and the junction held 7 bases outside the gene matches. Germline loops: CDR1 SGHTA, CDR2 FQGNSA. The CDR3 is CASSFGLAGVQETQYF. The CDR3 DNA is TGTGCCAGCAGCTTCGGACTAGCTGGGGTCCAAGAGACCCAGTACTTC.

This clonotype has at least ten counts. The chain links TRBV6-2 or TRBV6-3 to TRBJ1-1; TRBD1 agrees at 9 bases. The CDR3 runs 14 residues. The V gene end was trimmed by 6 bases and the J gene end by 7 bases; junction bases not matched to a gene: 9. Germline V gives CDR1 MNHEY, CDR2 SVGEGT. CDR3 in DNA: TGTGCCAGCAGACCTGGGACAGGGATCATTGAAGCTTTCTTT. This sequence encodes CASRPGTGIIEAFF.

J is TRBJ1-1 and V is TRBV2; D gene ambiguous. CDR1 and CDR2 (germline): SNHLY, FYNNEI. V lost 6 bases and J 1 base, leaving 9 bases between the germline ends. This CDR3 contains 13 residues. CDR3 sequence reads: CASRTVENTEAFF. CDR3 nucleotides: TGTGCCAGCAGAACAGTGGAGAACACTGAAGCTTTCTTT.

This clonotype was observed at least ten times. This sequence joins TRBV11-1 and TRBJ2-3, with TRBD2 identical over 9 bases. The CDR3 loop spans 17 amino acids. Per the germline V gene, CDR1 is SGHAT and CDR2 is FQDESV (reference sequence). The V gene end was trimmed by 4 bases and the J gene end by 0 bases; junction bases not matched to a gene: 8. CDR3 residues: CASSSDLAGPSTDTQYF. CDR3 in DNA: TGTGCCAGCAGCTCCGATCTAGCGGGACCGAGCACAGATACGCAGTATTTT. Drawing the rest from reference TRBV11-1 and TRBJ2-3, the complete variable domain is EAEVAQSPRYKITEKSQAVAFWCDPISGHATLYWYRQILGQGPELLVQFQDESVVDDSQLPKDRFSAERLKGVDSTLKIQPAELGDSAMYLCASSSDLAGPSTDTQYFGPGTRLTVL.